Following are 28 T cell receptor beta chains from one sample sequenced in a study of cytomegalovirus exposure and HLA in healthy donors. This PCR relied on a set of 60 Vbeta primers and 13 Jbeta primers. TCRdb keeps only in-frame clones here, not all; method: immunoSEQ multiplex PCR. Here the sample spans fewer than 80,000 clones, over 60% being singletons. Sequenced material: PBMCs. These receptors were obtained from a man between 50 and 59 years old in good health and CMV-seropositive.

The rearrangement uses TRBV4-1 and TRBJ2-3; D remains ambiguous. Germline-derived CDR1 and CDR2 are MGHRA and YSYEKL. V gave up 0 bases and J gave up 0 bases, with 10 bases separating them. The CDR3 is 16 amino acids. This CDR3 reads CASSQENIPSTDTQYF. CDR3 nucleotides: TGCGCCAGCAGCCAAGAAAACATACCTAGCACAGATACGCAGTATTTT.

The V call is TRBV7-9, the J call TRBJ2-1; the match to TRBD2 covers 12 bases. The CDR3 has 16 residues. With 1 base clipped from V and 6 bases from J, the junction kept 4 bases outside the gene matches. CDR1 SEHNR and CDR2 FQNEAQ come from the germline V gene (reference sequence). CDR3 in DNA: TGTGCCAGCAGCTTAGACCCTAGCGGGAGGGCCAATGAGCAGTTCTTC. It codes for CASSLDPSGRANEQFF.

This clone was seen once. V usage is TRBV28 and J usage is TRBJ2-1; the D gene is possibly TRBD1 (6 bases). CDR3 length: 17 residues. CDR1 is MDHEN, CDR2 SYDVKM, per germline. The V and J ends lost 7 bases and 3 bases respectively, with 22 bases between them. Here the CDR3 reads CASTSHTGQGIYNEQFF. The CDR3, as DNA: TGTGCCAGCACCTCCCACACGGGGCAGGGGATCTACAATGAGCAGTTCTTC.

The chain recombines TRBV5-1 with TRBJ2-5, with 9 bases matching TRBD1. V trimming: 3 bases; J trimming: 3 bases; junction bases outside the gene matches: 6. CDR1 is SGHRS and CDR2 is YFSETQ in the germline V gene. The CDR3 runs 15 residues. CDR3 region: CASSSGTGLKETQYF. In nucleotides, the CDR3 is TGCGCCAGCAGCTCGGGGACAGGGCTAAAAGAGACCCAGTACTTC.

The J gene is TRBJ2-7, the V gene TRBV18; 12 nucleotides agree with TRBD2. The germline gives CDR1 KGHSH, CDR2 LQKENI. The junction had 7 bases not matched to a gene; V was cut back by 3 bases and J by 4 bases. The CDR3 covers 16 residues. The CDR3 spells CASSPTSGRAKYEQYF. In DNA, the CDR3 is TGTGCCAGCTCACCGACTAGCGGGAGAGCCAAATACGAGCAGTACTTC.

The CDR3: CASSEAGGDNEQFF. CDR3 DNA: TGCGCCAGCAGTGAAGCGGGGGGTGATAATGAGCAGTTCTTC. This chain joins TRBV10-1 and TRBJ2-1, with 9 bases that match TRBD2. Trimming removed 3 bases from V and 7 bases from J; junction bases left unmatched: 4. CDR1 and CDR2 (germline): WNHNN, SYGVQD (reference sequence). The CDR3 is 14 amino acids.

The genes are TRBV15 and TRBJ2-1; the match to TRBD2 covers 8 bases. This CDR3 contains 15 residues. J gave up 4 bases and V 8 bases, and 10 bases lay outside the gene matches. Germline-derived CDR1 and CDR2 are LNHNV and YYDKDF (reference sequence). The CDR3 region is CATRGGAGRYNEQFF. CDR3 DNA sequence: TGTGCCACCCGGGGGGGGGCAGGGCGGTACAATGAGCAGTTCTTC.

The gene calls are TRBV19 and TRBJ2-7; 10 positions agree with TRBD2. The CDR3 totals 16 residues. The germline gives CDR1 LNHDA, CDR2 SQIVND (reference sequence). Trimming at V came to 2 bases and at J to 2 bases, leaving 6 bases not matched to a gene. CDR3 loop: CASSIRWTSGAYEQYF. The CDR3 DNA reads TGTGCCAGTAGTATACGGTGGACTAGCGGCGCCTACGAGCAGTACTTC.

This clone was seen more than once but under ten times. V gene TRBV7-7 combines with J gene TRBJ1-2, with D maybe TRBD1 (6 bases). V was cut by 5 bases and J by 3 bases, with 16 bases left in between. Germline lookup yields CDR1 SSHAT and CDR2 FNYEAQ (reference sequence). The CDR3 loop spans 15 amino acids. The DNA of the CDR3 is TGTGCCAGCAGCCATACGCCGGGACATGACTATGGCTACACCTTC. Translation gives CASSHTPGHDYGYTF.

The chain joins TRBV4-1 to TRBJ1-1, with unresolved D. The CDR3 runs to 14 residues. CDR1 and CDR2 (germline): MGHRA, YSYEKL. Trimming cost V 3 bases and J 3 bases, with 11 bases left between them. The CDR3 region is CASSHPDFYTEAFF. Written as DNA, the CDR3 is TGCGCCAGCAGCCATCCGGACTTCTACACTGAAGCTTTCTTT.

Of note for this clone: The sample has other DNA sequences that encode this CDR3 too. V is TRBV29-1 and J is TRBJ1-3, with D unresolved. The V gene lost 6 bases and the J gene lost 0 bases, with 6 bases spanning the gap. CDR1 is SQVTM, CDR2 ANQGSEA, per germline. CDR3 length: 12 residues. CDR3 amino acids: CSVAGSGNTIYF. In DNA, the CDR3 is TGCAGCGTCGCGGGCTCTGGAAACACCATATATTTT.

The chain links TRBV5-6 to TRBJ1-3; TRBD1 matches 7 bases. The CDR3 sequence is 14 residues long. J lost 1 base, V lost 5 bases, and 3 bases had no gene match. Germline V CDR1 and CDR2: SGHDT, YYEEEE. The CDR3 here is CASRRDRSGNTIYF. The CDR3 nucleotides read TGTGCCAGCAGAAGGGACAGATCTGGAAACACCATATATTTT.

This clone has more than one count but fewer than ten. This chain's CDR3 is CASSLVLRDYRGRSPQFF. CDR3 bases: TGCGCCAGCAGCTTGGTTCTGAGGGACTATCGGGGGCGGAGTCCACAGTTCTTC. The chain recombines TRBV5-1 with TRBJ2-1; tentatively, D is TRBD2 (7 bases). Per germline, CDR1 SGHRS and CDR2 YFSETQ. V was clipped by 0 bases and J by 13 bases, with 29 bases between them. The CDR3 consists of 18 residues.

CDR3 coding DNA: TGTGCCAGCAGCTACAGCTTACCGGGACTAGCAAACGAGTTGGGCTACGAGCAGTACTTC. Its translation: CASSYSLPGLANELGYEQYF. The chain is built from TRBV4-2 and TRBJ2-7; 9 nucleotides agree with TRBD2. CDR3 size: 20 residues. Per germline, CDR1 LGHNA and CDR2 YNFKEQ. Unmatched junction bases numbered 23, after V lost 5 bases and J lost 3 bases.

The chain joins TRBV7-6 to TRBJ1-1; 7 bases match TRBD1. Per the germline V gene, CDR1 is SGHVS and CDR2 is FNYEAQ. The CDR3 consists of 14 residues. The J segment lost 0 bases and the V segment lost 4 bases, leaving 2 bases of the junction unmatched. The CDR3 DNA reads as TGTGCCAGCAGCTCGGGACAGTTGAACACTGAAGCTTTCTTT. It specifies CASSSGQLNTEAFF.

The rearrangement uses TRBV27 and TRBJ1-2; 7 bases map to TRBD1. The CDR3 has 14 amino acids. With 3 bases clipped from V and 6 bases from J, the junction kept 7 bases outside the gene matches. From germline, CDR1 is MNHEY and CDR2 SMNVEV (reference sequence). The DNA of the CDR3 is TGTGCCAGCAGTTTTGGAGGGGGCGAAAATGGCTACACCTTC. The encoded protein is CASSFGGGENGYTF.

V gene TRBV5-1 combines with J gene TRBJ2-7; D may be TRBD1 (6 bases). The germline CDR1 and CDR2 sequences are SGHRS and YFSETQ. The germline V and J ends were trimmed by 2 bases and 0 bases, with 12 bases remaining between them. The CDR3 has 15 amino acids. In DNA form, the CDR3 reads TGCGCCAGCAGCTTAGGGGGAAAAAGCTCCTACGAGCAGTACTTC. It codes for CASSLGGKSSYEQYF.

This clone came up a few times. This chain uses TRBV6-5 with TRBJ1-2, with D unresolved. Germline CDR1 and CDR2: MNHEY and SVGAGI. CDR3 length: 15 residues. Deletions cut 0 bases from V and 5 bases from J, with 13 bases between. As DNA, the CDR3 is TGTGCCAGCAGTTACTCGATCCTGAGGAGATATGGCTACACCTTC. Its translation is CASSYSILRRYGYTF.

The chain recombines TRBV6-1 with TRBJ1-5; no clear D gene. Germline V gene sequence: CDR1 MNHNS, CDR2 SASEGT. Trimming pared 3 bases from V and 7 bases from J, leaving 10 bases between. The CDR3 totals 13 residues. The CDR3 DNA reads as TGTGCCAGCAGTGATCGGGTTGGGCAGCCCCAGCATTTT. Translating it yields CASSDRVGQPQHF.

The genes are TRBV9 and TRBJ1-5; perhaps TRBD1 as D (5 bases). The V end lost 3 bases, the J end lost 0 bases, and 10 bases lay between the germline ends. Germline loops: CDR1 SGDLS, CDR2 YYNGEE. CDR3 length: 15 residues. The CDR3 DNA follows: TGTGCCAGCAGCGCGGACGGGGGTAGCAATCAGCCCCAGCATTTT. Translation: CASSADGGSNQPQHF.

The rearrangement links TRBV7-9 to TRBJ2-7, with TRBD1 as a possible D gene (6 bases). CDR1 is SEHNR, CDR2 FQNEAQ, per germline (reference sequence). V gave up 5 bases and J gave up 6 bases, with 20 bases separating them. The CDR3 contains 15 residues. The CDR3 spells CASSPGTPRFPEQYF. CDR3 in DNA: TGTGCCAGCAGCCCCGGGACACCTCGTTTCCCCGAGCAGTACTTC.

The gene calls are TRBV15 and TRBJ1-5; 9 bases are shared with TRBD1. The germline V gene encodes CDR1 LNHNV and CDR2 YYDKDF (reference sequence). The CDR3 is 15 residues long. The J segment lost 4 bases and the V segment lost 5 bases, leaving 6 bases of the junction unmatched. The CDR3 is CATSPQGQGNQPQHF. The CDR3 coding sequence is TGTGCCACCAGCCCGCAGGGACAGGGTAATCAGCCCCAGCATTTT.

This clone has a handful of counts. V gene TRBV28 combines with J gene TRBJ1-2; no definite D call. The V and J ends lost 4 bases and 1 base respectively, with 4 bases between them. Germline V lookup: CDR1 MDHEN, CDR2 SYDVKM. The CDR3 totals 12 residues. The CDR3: CASSWLNYGYTF. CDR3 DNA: TGTGCCAGCAGTTGGCTTAACTATGGCTACACCTTC.

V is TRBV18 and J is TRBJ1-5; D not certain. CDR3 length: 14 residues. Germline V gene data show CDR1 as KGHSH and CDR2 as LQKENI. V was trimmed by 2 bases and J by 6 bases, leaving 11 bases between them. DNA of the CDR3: TGTGCCAGCTCACCAGACCGGGGAGGTCAGCCCCAGCATTTT. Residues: CASSPDRGGQPQHF. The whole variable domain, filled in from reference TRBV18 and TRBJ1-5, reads NAGVMQNPRHLVRRRGQEARLRCSPMKGHSHVYWYRQLPEEGLKFMVYLQKENIIDESGMPKERFSAEFPKEGPSILRIQQVVRGDSAAYFCASSPDRGGQPQHFGDGTRLSIL.

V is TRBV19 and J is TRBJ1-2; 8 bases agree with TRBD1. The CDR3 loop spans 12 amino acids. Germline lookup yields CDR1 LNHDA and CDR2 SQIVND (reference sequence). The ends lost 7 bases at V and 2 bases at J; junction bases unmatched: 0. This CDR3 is CASTGGNYGYTF. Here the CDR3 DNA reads TGTGCCAGTACAGGGGGCAACTATGGCTACACCTTC.

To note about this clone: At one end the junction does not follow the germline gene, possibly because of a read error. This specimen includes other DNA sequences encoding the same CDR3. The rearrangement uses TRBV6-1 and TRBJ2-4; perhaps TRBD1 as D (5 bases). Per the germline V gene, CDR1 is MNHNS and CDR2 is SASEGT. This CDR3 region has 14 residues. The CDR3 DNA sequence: TGTGCCAGCAGTGAAGCCTGGGGCCCCCACATCCAGTACTTC. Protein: CASSEAWGPHIQYF.

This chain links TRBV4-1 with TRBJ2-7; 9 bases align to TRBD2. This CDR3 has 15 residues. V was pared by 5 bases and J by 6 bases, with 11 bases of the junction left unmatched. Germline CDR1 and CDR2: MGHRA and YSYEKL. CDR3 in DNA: TGCGCCAGCAGCTTCCAAGCGGGGGGCCCTCGCGAGCAGTACTTC. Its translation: CASSFQAGGPREQYF.

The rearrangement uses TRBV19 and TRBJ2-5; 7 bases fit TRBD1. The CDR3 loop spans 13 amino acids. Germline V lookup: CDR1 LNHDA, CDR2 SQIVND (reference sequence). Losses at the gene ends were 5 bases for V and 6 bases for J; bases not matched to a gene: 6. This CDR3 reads CASSVDRVQTQYF. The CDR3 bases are TGTGCCAGTAGTGTTGACAGGGTCCAGACCCAGTACTTC. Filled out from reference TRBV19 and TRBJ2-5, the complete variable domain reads DGGITQSPKYLFRKEGQNVTLSCEQNLNHDAMYWYRQDPGQGLRLIYYSQIVNDFQKGDIAEGYSVSREKKESFPLTVTSAQKNPTAFYLCASSVDRVQTQYFGPGTRLLVL.